These 28 T cell receptor beta chains came from one sample sequenced in a study of Ad26.COV2.S vaccination and SARS-CoV-2 variants. The repertoire was sequenced with immunoSEQ multiplex PCR; TCRdb's copy has only in-frame clones and lacks some. The sample shows around 320,000 clones, around four fifths of them seen only once. Treatment of the sample: some 19 received Ad26.COV2.S at low or high dose, single or two shots; 5 received placebo; per-sample allocation not given. Sampling took place 63 days after the first vaccine or placebo injection. Sequences were derived from peripheral blood, sampled in a trial of Ad26.COV2.S vaccine versus placebo. The receptors come from a person between 18 and 60 years old who received the Ad26.COV2.S COVID-19 vaccine or a placebo.

The chain is built from TRBV5-1 and TRBJ2-5; 9 bases map to TRBD1. Germline trimming cut 4 bases from V and 2 bases from J; bases unmatched to any gene: 6. The germline V gene encodes CDR1 SGHRS and CDR2 YFSETQ. The CDR3 is made up of 15 amino acids. CDR3 bases: TGCGCCAGCAGCGGAATCGGGACAGGGCAAGAGACCCAGTACTTC. Its protein is CASSGIGTGQETQYF.

Here the CDR3 DNA reads TGTGCCAGCAGTGAAGCCCGGGGAGGGGGGCGCGGGCCTAACTATGGCTACACCTTC. Translating it yields CASSEARGGGRGPNYGYTF. The chain joins TRBV6-1 to TRBJ1-2; possible D gene TRBD1, 6 bases. CDR1 is MNHNS, CDR2 SASEGT, per germline. CDR3 length: 19 amino acids. V lost 0 bases and J 0 bases, leaving 20 bases between the germline ends.

The chain employs TRBV2 and TRBJ2-7; a weak D match, TRBD2 (5 bases). The ends were cut back, 11 bases at V and 3 bases at J, with 14 bases in the middle. CDR3 length: 12 amino acids. Germline V gene lookup returns CDR1 SNHLY and CDR2 FYNNEI. CDR3 bases: TGTGCCGCAAGCCGGGATAACTACGAGCAGTACTTC. This gives the protein CAASRDNYEQYF.

The chain joins TRBV5-1 to TRBJ1-1; 7 positions agree with TRBD1. In germline, CDR1 is SGHRS, CDR2 YFSETQ. CDR3 size: 15 residues. The V gene end was trimmed by 4 bases and the J gene end by 1 base; junction bases not matched to a gene: 7. CDR3 nucleotide sequence: TGCGCCAGCAGCCTGTGGGGGACAGAGAACACTGAAGCTTTCTTT. This codes for CASSLWGTENTEAFF.

The chain carries TRBV28 and TRBJ2-5; perhaps TRBD1 as D (8 bases). Germline-derived CDR1 and CDR2 are MDHEN and SYDVKM. V was pared by 3 bases and J by 5 bases, with 16 bases between. This CDR3 spans 15 amino acids. The CDR3, as DNA: TGTGCCAGCAGTTTGCCCAGGGGGCGGGAGGAGACCCAGTACTTC. Its protein product is CASSLPRGREETQYF.

This clone appeared a few times. The gene calls are TRBV6-5 and TRBJ1-1; possibly TRBD1 for D (6 bases). There are 15 residues in the CDR3. V lost 7 bases to trimming and J lost 4 bases, with 19 bases between them. The germline V gene encodes CDR1 MNHEY and CDR2 SVGAGI. CDR3 nucleotide sequence: TGTGCCAGCATTACCCGGGGGGAGGGGGGCACTGAAGCTTTCTTT. Its translation is CASITRGEGGTEAFF.

The rearrangement links TRBV6-5 to TRBJ1-2, with 11 bases fitting TRBD1. CDR3 length equals 15 residues. Per the germline V gene, CDR1 is MNHEY and CDR2 is SVGAGI. The junction had 2 bases not matched to a gene; V was cut back by 0 bases and J by 5 bases. The CDR3 is CASSYSGQGGYGYTF. The CDR3 nucleotides read TGTGCCAGCAGTTACTCGGGACAGGGGGGGTATGGCTACACCTTC.

The count of this clone is one. The chain carries TRBV28 and TRBJ2-1; D is unclear. Trimming cost V 3 bases and J 9 bases, with 12 bases left between them. Germline V CDR1 and CDR2: MDHEN, SYDVKM. The CDR3 spans 13 residues. The CDR3 spells CASSFGRSLEQFF. In DNA, the CDR3 is TGTGCCAGCAGTTTTGGCAGATCTCTTGAGCAGTTCTTC.

This clone was seen just once. The rearrangement uses TRBV10-3 and TRBJ2-3; 10 nucleotides line up with TRBD2. Germline CDR1 ENHRY, CDR2 SYGVKD. The CDR3 is 15 residues long. J gave up 4 bases and V 6 bases, and 7 bases lay outside the gene matches. CDR3 coding DNA: TGTGCCATCAGCGCGGCTAGCGGGGGCGCAGATACGCAGTATTTT. This codes for CAISAASGGADTQYF.

The chain combines TRBV11-3 with TRBJ2-1; TRBD2 matches at 7 bases. This CDR3 region has 17 residues. CDR1 is SGHNT, CDR2 YENEEA, per germline. V shed 0 bases and J 0 bases; nucleotides not matched to a gene: 5. In DNA form, the CDR3 reads TGTGCCAGCAGCTTAGATGGGGGGGTAAGCTCCTACAATGAGCAGTTCTTC. This translates into CASSLDGGVSSYNEQFF. The full variable domain, in which reference TRBV11-3 and TRBJ2-1 provide the parts outside the CDR3, is EAGVVQSPRYKIIEKKQPVAFWCNPISGHNTLYWYLQNLGQGPELLIRYENEEAVDDSQLPKDRFSAERLKGVDSTLKIQPAELGDSAVYLCASSLDGGVSSYNEQFFGPGTRLTVL.

This clone was seen only once. The chain combines TRBV7-2 with TRBJ2-3; 10 bases align to TRBD2. V gave up 2 bases and J gave up 1 base; unmatched junction bases: 6. Per the germline V gene, CDR1 is SGHTA and CDR2 is FQGNSA. The CDR3 length is 17 residues. CDR3 coding DNA: TGTGCCAGCAGCTTAACGGGTAGCGGGGGGCGCACAGATACGCAGTATTTT. Translated, it gives CASSLTGSGGRTDTQYF.

The chain links TRBV27 to TRBJ2-3; 11 bases line up with TRBD2. With V trimmed by 2 bases and J by 2 bases, 3 bases remained unmatched. The CDR3 extends over 16 amino acids. Germline assignment: CDR1 MNHEY and CDR2 SMNVEV (reference sequence). CDR3: CASSLIAGGITDTQYF. As DNA, the CDR3 is TGTGCCAGCAGTTTAATAGCGGGGGGGATCACAGATACGCAGTATTTT.

The rearrangement joins TRBV5-1 to TRBJ2-1, with D perhaps TRBD1 (7 bases). Germline V gene sequence: CDR1 SGHRS, CDR2 YFSETQ. The germline V and J ends were trimmed by 4 bases and 9 bases, with 26 bases remaining between them. CDR3 length: 17 residues. CDR3 nucleotide sequence: TGCGCCAGCAGCCCCGCGGCAGGGGGGCCTGAGGCAGTTGAGCAGTTCTTC. Its protein product is CASSPAAGGPEAVEQFF.

This clone was counted many times. The same CDR3 can be traced to other DNA sequences in this sample. The chain is built from TRBV18 and TRBJ2-7; the match to TRBD2 covers 10 bases. Unmatched junction bases numbered 2, after V lost 2 bases and J lost 4 bases. The CDR3 runs 14 residues. Germline values: CDR1 KGHSH, CDR2 LQKENI. The CDR3 DNA sequence: TGTGCCAGCTCACCAACTAGCGGGGCTTACGAGCAGTACTTC. Translated, it gives CASSPTSGAYEQYF.

The chain uses TRBV5-1 and TRBJ2-4, with 8 bases matching TRBD2. CDR1 SGHRS and CDR2 YFSETQ come from the germline V gene. This CDR3 is 14 amino acids long. Trimming removed 2 bases from V and 8 bases from J; junction bases left unmatched: 6. CDR3 residues: CASSLDPGGDIQYF. CDR3 nucleotides: TGCGCCAGCAGCTTAGACCCGGGAGGGGACATTCAGTACTTC.

The rearrangement joins TRBV19 to TRBJ2-6; 8 nucleotides agree with TRBD1. CDR3 length: 15 amino acids. Trimming removed 5 bases from V and 2 bases from J; junction bases left unmatched: 2. Germline CDR1 is LNHDA and CDR2 is SQIVND (reference sequence). CDR3 bases: TGTGCCAGTAGTTTACAGGGGGCTGGGGCCAACGTCCTGACTTTC. The encoded protein is CASSLQGAGANVLTF.

V usage is TRBV2 and J usage is TRBJ2-5; perhaps TRBD2 as D (6 bases). This CDR3 has 12 residues. Between the trimmed V and J ends, which lost 7 bases and 0 bases, there was a span of 6 bases. Germline CDR1 SNHLY, CDR2 FYNNEI. The CDR3 bases are TGTGCCAGCATAGCGGACCAAGAGACCCAGTACTTC. Its translation: CASIADQETQYF.

This chain joins TRBV29-1 and TRBJ1-1; possible D gene TRBD1, 6 bases. The V and J ends lost 6 bases and 3 bases respectively, with 14 bases between them. The CDR3 is 13 amino acids. Germline lookup yields CDR1 SQVTM and CDR2 ANQGSEA. Written as DNA, the CDR3 is TGCAGCGTCTCGACAGGAGGGGACACTGAAGCTTTCTTT. It is translated as CSVSTGGDTEAFF.

This chain links TRBV4-1 with TRBJ2-7; 12 positions agree with TRBD1. The CDR3 is 14 residues long. Germline V lookup: CDR1 MGHRA, CDR2 YSYEKL. V gave up 8 bases and J gave up 5 bases; unmatched junction bases: 7. The CDR3 spells CASHPGQGAHEQYF. Written as DNA, the CDR3 is TGCGCCAGCCACCCGGGACAGGGGGCCCACGAGCAGTACTTC.

The chain links TRBV29-1 to TRBJ1-1; TRBD1 agrees at 7 bases. In germline, CDR1 is SQVTM, CDR2 ANQGSEA. The length of the CDR3 is 13 residues. V gave up 4 bases and J gave up 4 bases; unmatched junction bases: 6. CDR3 nucleotides: TGCAGCGTTGCCAGGGGGGGATCCACTGAAGCTTTCTTT. Translation gives CSVARGGSTEAFF. Supplemented by reference TRBV29-1 and TRBJ1-1, the full variable domain reads SAVISQKPSRDICQRGTSLTIQCQVDSQVTMMFWYRQQPGQSLTLIATANQGSEATYESGFVIDKFPISRPNLTFSTLTVSNMSPEDSSIYLCSVARGGSTEAFFGQGTRLTVV.

The chain has TRBV7-9 and TRBJ2-2; 11 bases are a match to TRBD1. After removal of 5 bases from V and 1 base from J, the junction contained 6 bases not matched to a gene. This CDR3 is 17 amino acids long. CDR1 and CDR2 (germline): SEHNR, FQNEAQ (reference sequence). CDR3 nucleotide sequence: TGTGCCAGCAGCCCGGGGACAGGGGGTATGAACACCGGGGAGCTGTTTTTT. This codes for CASSPGTGGMNTGELFF.

V gene TRBV2 combines with J gene TRBJ2-3; 8 bases fit TRBD2. The CDR3 contains 15 residues. With V trimmed by 1 base and J by 4 bases, 4 bases remained unmatched. Germline CDR1 and CDR2: SNHLY and FYNNEI. CDR3 protein: CASSEVAGGPDTQYF. CDR3 DNA sequence: TGTGCCAGCAGTGAAGTGGCGGGGGGACCAGATACGCAGTATTTT.

The chain has TRBV29-1 and TRBJ1-1; 9 nucleotides match TRBD1. Per germline, CDR1 SQVTM and CDR2 ANQGSEA. J lost 6 bases, V lost 1 base, and 6 bases had no gene match. The CDR3 loop spans 14 amino acids. This chain's CDR3 is CSVEGAGQGPEAFF. CDR3 coding DNA: TGCAGCGTTGAAGGTGCGGGACAGGGTCCTGAAGCTTTCTTT.

The gene calls are TRBV18 and TRBJ2-2; 8 nucleotides agree with TRBD2. Germline trimming cut 1 base from V and 1 base from J; bases unmatched to any gene: 5. This CDR3 is 17 amino acids long. Looked up from germline, CDR1 is KGHSH and CDR2 is LQKENI. CDR3 in amino acids: CASSPRLAGGNTGELFF. CDR3 bases: TGTGCCAGCTCACCACGTCTCGCGGGGGGGAACACCGGGGAGCTGTTTTTT. Complete variable domain (other parts from reference TRBV18 and TRBJ2-2): NAGVMQNPRHLVRRRGQEARLRCSPMKGHSHVYWYRQLPEEGLKFMVYLQKENIIDESGMPKERFSAEFPKEGPSILRIQQVVRGDSAAYFCASSPRLAGGNTGELFFGEGSRLTVL.

The chain employs TRBV7-9 and TRBJ1-2, with TRBD1 matching 9 bases. Germline V gives CDR1 SEHNR, CDR2 FQNEAQ (reference sequence). This CDR3 comprises 15 residues. Losses at the gene ends were 0 bases for V and 3 bases for J; bases not matched to a gene: 2. The DNA of the CDR3 is TGTGCCAGCAGCTTAGCCGGGACAGGGCACTATGGCTACACCTTC. Translated: CASSLAGTGHYGYTF.

The V gene is TRBV9, the J gene TRBJ1-2, with 10 positions matching TRBD1. There are 15 residues in the CDR3. The germline CDR1 and CDR2 sequences are SGDLS and YYNGEE. Unmatched junction bases numbered 7, after V lost 0 bases and J lost 8 bases. CDR3 DNA sequence: TGTGCCAGCAGCGTAGGGGGACAGGGGTTATCGGGCTACACCTTC. Residues: CASSVGGQGLSGYTF.

This clone was detected once. This chain joins TRBV5-4 and TRBJ2-3, with TRBD2 matching 13 bases. The CDR3 has 16 amino acids. Losses at the gene ends were 2 bases for V and 5 bases for J; bases not matched to a gene: 5. CDR1 is SGHNT, CDR2 YYREEE, per germline (reference sequence). This CDR3 reads CASSLLAGGPVDTQYF. CDR3 coding DNA: TGTGCCAGCAGCTTACTAGCGGGGGGGCCGGTAGATACGCAGTATTTT.

J is TRBJ2-1 and V is TRBV7-8; TRBD2 matches at 11 bases. Germline-derived CDR1 and CDR2 are SGHVS and FQNEAQ. The junction had 3 bases not matched to a gene; V was cut back by 5 bases and J by 0 bases. The CDR3 sequence is 16 residues long. CDR3 coding DNA: TGTGCCAGCAGCCAGGGACTAGCGGTCTCCTACAATGAGCAGTTCTTC. The encoded protein is CASSQGLAVSYNEQFF.